Each of the 24 T cell receptor beta chains below was sequenced from the same sample in a study of control samples from healthy donors and cancer patients. TCRdb's copy holds only in-frame clones and misses some; the assay was immunoSEQ multiplex PCR. The sample has 130,000 or so clones; approximately 94% are singletons. The specimen sequenced was blood. These receptors all stem from a man between 35 and 55 years old in good health.

The rearrangement joins TRBV3-1 (or the pseudogene TRBV3-2) to TRBJ1-3; D is ambiguous. The CDR3 is made up of 14 amino acids. The germline V gene has CDR1 LGHDT and CDR2 YNNKEL (reference sequence). V lost 5 bases to trimming and J lost 2 bases, with 10 bases between them. CDR3 nucleotide sequence: TGTGCCAGCAGCGCCCGGGCGACTGGAAACACCATATATTTT. It specifies CASSARATGNTIYF.

The chain employs TRBV2 and TRBJ1-4, with D unresolved. The CDR3 has 16 amino acids. Germline CDR1 reads SNHLY; CDR2 reads FYNNEI. The V and J ends lost 0 bases and 0 bases respectively, with 8 bases between them. The CDR3 DNA follows: TGTGCCAGCAGTGAAGCGCTTTCTGCAACTAATGAAAAACTGTTTTTT. Residues: CASSEALSATNEKLFF.

J is TRBJ1-5 and V is TRBV24-1; 8 nucleotides line up with TRBD1. There are 14 residues in the CDR3. Trimming took 4 bases from V and 9 from J; bases not matched to a gene: 7. Germline values: CDR1 KGHDR, CDR2 SFDVKD. The CDR3 is CATSDLGQGLPQHF. The CDR3 nucleotides read TGTGCCACCAGTGACCTCGGACAGGGTCTGCCCCAGCATTTT.

This clone was detected a few times. The CDR3 DNA follows: TGTGCCAGCAGTCCCCCCCAGACCCAGTACTTC. This encodes CASSPPQTQYF. The V call is TRBV27, the J call TRBJ2-5; no reliable D call. CDR3 length: 11 residues. Germline V gene lookup returns CDR1 MNHEY and CDR2 SMNVEV (reference sequence). V was cut by 5 bases and J by 6 bases, with 7 bases left in between.

This chain uses TRBV5-4 with TRBJ1-1; tentative D call: TRBD1 (5 bases). V was pared by 4 bases and J by 1 base, with 11 bases between. Germline V gives CDR1 SGHNT, CDR2 YYREEE (reference sequence). The CDR3 has 14 residues. The CDR3 here is CASSTKGKNTEAFF. The CDR3 nucleotides read TGTGCCAGCAGCACGAAGGGGAAGAACACTGAAGCTTTCTTT.

The chain links TRBV4-1 to TRBJ1-3; D remains unclear. The CDR3 sequence is 12 residues long. Germline values: CDR1 MGHRA, CDR2 YSYEKL. V dropped 4 bases and J dropped 4 bases, with 5 bases sitting between them. Written as DNA, the CDR3 is TGCGCCAGCAGCCTGTCGGGAAACACCATATATTTT. This encodes CASSLSGNTIYF.

The rearrangement joins TRBV14 to TRBJ2-7; 8 bases are a match to TRBD1. Losses at the gene ends were 0 bases for V and 7 bases for J; bases not matched to a gene: 5. This CDR3 has 14 residues. Germline V CDR1 and CDR2: SGHDN, FVKESK. The DNA for the CDR3 is TGTGCCAGCAGCCAAGACAGGGGGCTGAGAGAGCAGTACTTC. It specifies CASSQDRGLREQYF.

The chain recombines TRBV11-2 with TRBJ2-1; 7 bases fit TRBD1. The CDR3 consists of 16 residues. Trimming removed 4 bases from V and 0 bases from J; junction bases left unmatched: 6. Germline-derived CDR1 and CDR2 are SGHAT and FQNNGV. CDR3 DNA sequence: TGTGCCAGCAGCTGGACAGGTGGACGCTCCTACAATGAGCAGTTCTTC. Its protein product is CASSWTGGRSYNEQFF.

The V gene is TRBV12-5, the J gene TRBJ1-5; D uncertain. CDR1 and CDR2 (germline): LGHNT, FRNRAP. This CDR3 is 14 amino acids long. The V gene lost 2 bases and the J gene lost 6 bases, with 11 bases spanning the gap. Here the CDR3 reads CASGLRSEGQPQHF. The DNA of the CDR3 is TGTGCTAGTGGTTTGAGGTCCGAAGGTCAGCCCCAGCATTTT.

The chain uses TRBV29-1 and TRBJ2-1; either TRBD1 or TRBD2 may fit D (6 bases each). V dropped 4 bases and J dropped 2 bases, with 9 bases sitting between them. Germline V lookup: CDR1 SQVTM, CDR2 ANQGSEA. This CDR3 has 13 residues. The CDR3 loop is CSVVGGTYNEQFF. CDR3 bases: TGCAGCGTTGTGGGGGGCACCTACAATGAGCAGTTCTTC.

The chain links TRBV28 to TRBJ2-5; D is unresolved. V lost 3 bases and J lost 2, with 7 bases in between. Germline assignment: CDR1 MDHEN and CDR2 SYDVKM. CDR3 length equals 13 residues. The CDR3 coding sequence is TGTGCCAGCAGTTTGGGAAGACAAGAGACCCAGTACTTC. It encodes CASSLGRQETQYF.

The J gene is TRBJ2-7, the V gene TRBV3-1 (or the pseudogene TRBV3-2); D is undetermined. CDR1 is LGHDT and CDR2 is YNNKEL in the germline V gene (reference sequence). The CDR3 length is 15 residues. Trimming removed 0 bases from V and 0 bases from J, with 9 bases in between. The CDR3 loop is CASSQEWATSYEQYF. Here the CDR3 DNA reads TGTGCCAGCAGCCAAGAATGGGCCACCTCCTACGAGCAGTACTTC.

Here the CDR3 DNA reads TGTGCCAGCAGTCCACCAGGACGGGAAGAAGCTTTCTTT. It encodes CASSPPGREEAFF. V usage is TRBV28 and J usage is TRBJ1-1; the D is unclear. With 5 bases removed from V and 8 bases from J, the gap between germline ends came to 15 bases. Per germline, CDR1 MDHEN and CDR2 SYDVKM. The CDR3 extends over 13 amino acids.

In its sample, this clone was seen once. The chain links TRBV28 to TRBJ2-2; D gene unclear. The CDR3 extends over 15 amino acids. V was trimmed by 0 bases and J by 1 base, leaving 6 bases between them. Germline V gene sequence: CDR1 MDHEN, CDR2 SYDVKM. This CDR3 is CASSLWGENTGELFF. The DNA for the CDR3 is TGTGCCAGCAGTTTATGGGGCGAGAACACCGGGGAGCTGTTTTTT.

This chain uses TRBV5-6 with TRBJ1-4, with D possibly matching TRBD1 (5 bases). V was trimmed by 4 bases and J by 7 bases, leaving 20 bases between them. This CDR3 has 16 residues. In germline, CDR1 is SGHDT, CDR2 YYEEEE. CDR3 in amino acids: CASSVDGGAGGEKLFF. CDR3 nucleotides: TGTGCCAGCAGCGTAGACGGAGGAGCCGGGGGTGAAAAACTGTTTTTT.

This sequence joins TRBV7-6 and TRBJ1-5; D not certain. The CDR3 sequence is 13 residues long. Trimming shortened V by 1 base and J by 7 bases, and 8 bases separated the two germline ends. The germline V gene has CDR1 SGHVS and CDR2 FNYEAQ. In DNA form, the CDR3 reads TGTGCCAGCAGCTTAGAGGGAACGCAGCCCCAGCATTTT. As protein: CASSLEGTQPQHF. The full variable domain, in which reference TRBV7-6 and TRBJ1-5 provide the parts outside the CDR3, is GAGVSQSPRYKVTKRGQDVALRCDPISGHVSLYWYRQALGQGPEFLTYFNYEAQQDKSGLPNDRFSAERPEGSISTLTIQRTEQRDSAMYRCASSLEGTQPQHFGDGTRLSIL.

The rearrangement uses TRBV6-1 and TRBJ1-5; D ambiguous. Between the trimmed V and J ends, which lost 2 bases and 3 bases, there was a span of 5 bases. CDR1 is MNHNS and CDR2 is SASEGT in the germline V gene. The CDR3 sequence is 13 residues long. CDR3 DNA: TGTGCCAGCAGTGAACAGGTCAATCAGCCCCAGCATTTT. Its protein product is CASSEQVNQPQHF.

The chain employs TRBV27 and TRBJ2-3; TRBD2 aligns across 9 bases. This CDR3 is built from 16 residues. V dropped 5 bases and J dropped 2; count of bases not matched to a gene: 8. Looked up from germline, CDR1 is MNHEY and CDR2 is SMNVEV (reference sequence). The CDR3 is CASSRLAVQTTDTQYF. DNA for the CDR3: TGTGCCAGCAGTAGACTAGCGGTCCAAACCACAGATACGCAGTATTTT.

V and J are TRBV27 and TRBJ2-7; TRBD1 matches at 7 bases. With V trimmed by 5 bases and J by 8 bases, 15 bases remained unmatched. The CDR3 has 15 amino acids. Looked up from germline, CDR1 is MNHEY and CDR2 is SMNVEV (reference sequence). Written as DNA, the CDR3 is TGTGCCAGCAGTCAAGCCGGGACAGTTGGTGGCAAGCAGTACTTC. It specifies CASSQAGTVGGKQYF.

J is TRBJ1-5 and V is TRBV2; a possible D gene is TRBD1 (6 bases). Germline CDR1 reads SNHLY; CDR2 reads FYNNEI. This CDR3 contains 15 residues. Deletions cut 6 bases from V and 3 bases from J, with 15 bases between. The CDR3 loop is CASSKGGWTNQPQHF. DNA for the CDR3: TGTGCCAGCAGCAAGGGGGGGTGGACCAATCAGCCCCAGCATTTT. The full variable domain, with the rest looked up from reference TRBV2 and TRBJ1-5, is EPEVTQTPSHQVTQMGQEVILRCVPISNHLYFYWYRQILGQKVEFLVSFYNNEISEKSEIFDDQFSVERPDGSNFTLKIRSTKLEDSAMYFCASSKGGWTNQPQHFGDGTRLSIL.

This chain connects TRBV28 to TRBJ1-1; 10 bases line up with TRBD1. V shed 2 bases, J shed 5 bases, and the junction held 8 bases outside the gene matches. The CDR3 is made up of 16 amino acids. CDR1 MDHEN and CDR2 SYDVKM come from the germline V gene. Here the CDR3 reads CASSLLGTGARTEAFF. The CDR3 coding sequence is TGTGCCAGCAGTTTACTCGGGACAGGGGCGCGGACTGAAGCTTTCTTT.

The genes are TRBV5-5 and TRBJ1-2; D gene unclear. This CDR3 has 17 amino acids. Germline V gene lookup returns CDR1 SGHKS and CDR2 YYEKEE (reference sequence). The ends were cut back, 0 bases at V and 1 base at J, with 16 bases in the middle. The CDR3 loop is CASSLVWQAVFNYGYTF. CDR3 nucleotide sequence: TGTGCCAGCAGCTTGGTTTGGCAGGCCGTCTTTAACTATGGCTACACCTTC. Combining the CDR3 with reference TRBV5-5 and TRBJ1-2 gives the whole variable domain DAGVTQSPTHLIKTRGQQVTLRCSPISGHKSVSWYQQVLGQGPQFIFQYYEKEERGRGNFPDRFSARQFPNYSSELNVNALLLGDSALYLCASSLVWQAVFNYGYTFGSGTRLTVV.

The chain links TRBV15 to TRBJ1-5; D is undetermined. Trimming shortened V by 3 bases and J by 5 bases, and 17 bases separated the two germline ends. The germline V gene has CDR1 LNHNV and CDR2 YYDKDF (reference sequence). The CDR3 spans 16 residues. The CDR3 DNA reads TGTGCCACCAGCAGCGATTCCGACGGTACTTATCAGCCCCAGCATTTT. Encoded protein: CATSSDSDGTYQPQHF.

The rearrangement links TRBV6-2 or TRBV6-3 to TRBJ1-3; TRBD1 might be the D (6 bases). From germline, CDR1 is MNHEY and CDR2 SVGEGT. The CDR3 covers 19 residues. The ends were cut back, 5 bases at V and 6 bases at J, with 29 bases in the middle. CDR3 amino acids: CASSLGTSSVLGPSNTIYF. Written as DNA, the CDR3 is TGTGCCAGCAGTCTAGGGACAAGTTCGGTTTTGGGCCCGTCAAACACCATATATTTT.